This T cell receptor (beta chain) was identified during a study of blood T cell repertoires in COVID-19. Study as a whole: Acute and convalescent COVID-19 specimens originated in the United States, Italy and Spain.

The germline V gene has CDR1 LGHNT and CDR2 FRNRAP. This CDR3 region has 14 residues. Trimming at V came to 1 base and at J to 9 bases, leaving 5 bases not matched to a gene. Per the authors' pipeline: Counts of nucleated cells, estimated from reference gene primer amplification, were obtained. Using immunoSEQ multiplex PCR, the repertoire was profiled, and TCRdb retains in-frame clones only, with some absent. D and trimming were read from the DNA, whereas the V and J calls and clone size are those reported in that table. The repertoire holds 200,000 to 300,000 clones, with around 82% as singletons. The sequencing input was peripheral blood. This rearrangement joins TRBV12-5 to TRBJ2-1, with 8 positions matching TRBD2. The source is a human donor in a cohort sampled during active COVID-19. CDR3 nucleotide sequence: TGTGCTAGTGGTTTGGAGGGACTAGTCGGTGAGCAGTTCTTC. The encoded protein is CASGLEGLVGEQFF. Looking up the rest from reference TRBV12-5 and TRBJ2-1 gives the full variable domain: DARVTQTPRHKVTEMGQEVTMRCQPILGHNTVFWYRQTMMQGLELLAYFRNRAPLDDSGMPKDRFSAEMPDATLATLKIQPSEPRDSAVYFCASGLEGLVGEQFFGPGTRLTVL.